This is a list of T cell receptor beta chains from one sample in a study of blood T cell repertoires in COVID-19. Here immunoSEQ multiplex PCR was the method, and the copy in TCRdb shows in-frame clones only, minus some. The sample has about 220,000 clones; roughly 84% are singletons. Sample: peripheral blood. These receptors were taken from a woman aged 55-70 years who had recovered from COVID-19. The CDR3 runs from the conserved cysteine through the conserved F or W. The D gene is left open where the match is weak. Rows give clone size only sometimes, using once, few, many, or a class for an expanded clone.

CDR3: CASSPSRDTEAFF
DNA: TGTGCCAGCAGCCCCTCGAGGGACACTGAAGCTTTCTTT
D: NA
J: TRBJ1-1
size: NA
V: TRBV11-2

CDR3: CASSSSTGKLVQETQYF
DNA: TGTGCCAGCAGTTCGTCGACAGGGAAGTTGGTACAAGAGACCCAGTACTTC
D: TRBD1
J: TRBJ2-5
size: NA
V: TRBV27

CDR3: CASSYDSGGKRTGNTIYF
DNA: TGTGCCAGCAGTTACGATTCCGGGGGGAAAAGAACTGGAAACACCATATATTTT
D: NA
J: TRBJ1-3
size: NA
V: TRBV6-2/TRBV6-3

CDR3: CASRDAGTGNSPLHF
DNA: TGTGCCAGCAGAGACGCCGGGACAGGGAATTCACCCCTCCACTTT
D: TRBD1
J: TRBJ1-6
size: NA
V: TRBV2

CDR3: CASSPENEKLFF
DNA: TGTGCCAGCTCACCGGAGAATGAAAAACTGTTTTTT
D: NA
J: TRBJ1-4
size: NA
V: TRBV18

CDR3: CASSRQLAGFSYEQYF
DNA: TGTGCCAGCAGCCGGCAACTAGCGGGGTTCTCCTACGAGCAGTACTTC
D: TRBD2
J: TRBJ2-7
size: NA
V: TRBV7-9

CDR3: CASTPQGDTEAFF
DNA: TGCGCCAGCACCCCACAGGGGGACACTGAAGCTTTCTTT
D: TRBD1
J: TRBJ1-1
size: NA
V: TRBV5-1

CDR3: CSVETSATNEKLFF
DNA: TGCAGCGTTGAAACCAGTGCAACTAATGAAAAACTGTTTTTT
D: NA
J: TRBJ1-4
size: once
V: TRBV29-1

CDR3: CASSPLREKLFF
DNA: TGTGCCAGCAGCCCCCTCAGAGAAAAACTGTTTTTT
D: NA
J: TRBJ1-4
size: NA
V: TRBV7-9

CDR3: CASGLPGQGDGYTF
DNA: TGTGCTAGTGGTTTGCCGGGACAGGGAGATGGCTACACCTTC
D: TRBD1
J: TRBJ1-2
size: NA
V: TRBV12-5

CDR3: CATMAQPNTEAFF
DNA: TGTGCCACCATGGCACAGCCGAACACTGAAGCTTTCTTT
D: NA
J: TRBJ1-1
size: NA
V: TRBV15

CDR3: CAIGLGTGYSPLHF
DNA: TGTGCCATCGGTCTCGGAACAGGGTATTCACCCCTCCACTTT
D: NA
J: TRBJ1-6
size: NA
V: TRBV19

CDR3: CASSPFRDRQETQYF
DNA: TGTGCCAGCAGCCCCTTCCGGGACAGGCAAGAGACCCAGTACTTC
D: TRBD1
J: TRBJ2-5
size: NA
V: TRBV3-1/TRBV3-2

CDR3: CASSVAGSNTGELFF
DNA: TGTGCCAGCAGCGTCGCAGGTTCAAACACCGGGGAGCTGTTTTTT
D: NA
J: TRBJ2-2
size: NA
V: TRBV9

CDR3: CASILGLAGGEQYF
DNA: TGTGCCAGCATCCTGGGACTAGCGGGGGGAGAGCAGTACTTC
D: TRBD2
J: TRBJ2-7
size: NA
V: TRBV6-5

CDR3: CASSPGGGTAYNSPLHF
DNA: TGTGCCAGCAGCCCAGGGGGTGGGACAGCATATAATTCACCCCTCCACTTT
D: TRBD1
J: TRBJ1-6
size: NA
V: TRBV9

CDR3: CASSRQGGNGGYTF
DNA: TGTGCCAGCAGTCGACAGGGCGGGAACGGTGGCTACACCTTC
D: TRBD1
J: TRBJ1-2
size: NA
V: TRBV6-5

CDR3: CASSIYPGTGYGYTF
DNA: TGTGCCAGTAGTATTTATCCGGGCACAGGGTATGGCTACACCTTC
D: NA
J: TRBJ1-2
size: NA
V: TRBV19

CDR3: CASSRTSGGVLDEQFF
DNA: TGCGCCAGCAGTAGGACTAGCGGGGGAGTACTGGATGAGCAGTTCTTC
D: TRBD2
J: TRBJ2-1
size: NA
V: TRBV5-1

CDR3: CASSTTPPGQGDSPLHF
DNA: TGTGCCAGCAGCACCACCCCCCCGGGACAGGGAGATTCACCCCTCCACTTT
D: TRBD1
J: TRBJ1-6
size: NA
V: TRBV7-6

CDR3: CAWTRDRQNSPLHF
DNA: TGTGCCTGGACCCGGGACAGACAGAATTCACCCCTCCACTTT
D: TRBD1
J: TRBJ1-6
size: NA
V: TRBV30

CDR3: CASSVAGNQPQHF
DNA: TGTGCCAGCAGTGTGGCAGGTAATCAGCCCCAGCATTTT
D: NA
J: TRBJ1-5
size: NA
V: TRBV2

CDR3: CASSQANPGQAVQYF
DNA: TGTGCCAGCAGCCAAGCCAATCCGGGACAGGCTGTTCAGTACTTC
D: TRBD1
J: TRBJ2-7
size: NA
V: TRBV3-1/TRBV3-2

CDR3: CAWSGAGRYGYTF
DNA: TGTGCCTGGAGTGGTGCGGGGCGGTATGGCTACACCTTC
D: NA
J: TRBJ1-2
size: NA
V: TRBV30

CDR3: CASSQADSNTEAFF
DNA: TGTGCCAGCAGCCAAGCGGACTCGAACACTGAAGCTTTCTTT
D: NA
J: TRBJ1-1
size: NA
V: TRBV3-1/TRBV3-2

CDR3: CASSYRRNVAGARVGETQYF
DNA: TGTGCCAGCAGTTACCGTCGGAACGTAGCGGGGGCTCGAGTAGGAGAGACCCAGTACTTC
D: TRBD2
J: TRBJ2-5
size: NA
V: TRBV6-2/TRBV6-3

CDR3: CASSLGSVYSPLHF
DNA: TGTGCCAGCAGCTTGGGGTCGGTCTATTCACCCCTCCACTTT
D: NA
J: TRBJ1-6
size: NA
V: TRBV5-6

CDR3: CASSRPSGGSYEQYF
DNA: TGTGCCAGCAGTCGCCCTAGCGGGGGCTCCTACGAGCAGTACTTC
D: TRBD2
J: TRBJ2-7
size: NA
V: TRBV2

CDR3: CASSQRGTYNEQFF
DNA: TGTGCCAGCAGCCAGCGGGGGACCTACAATGAGCAGTTCTTC
D: TRBD2
J: TRBJ2-1
size: NA
V: TRBV3-1/TRBV3-2

CDR3: CASSLIARGEQFF
DNA: TGTGCCAGCAGTTTAATAGCCCGGGGTGAGCAGTTCTTC
D: NA
J: TRBJ2-1
size: NA
V: TRBV27

CDR3: CASSPSGNRPYNEQFF
DNA: TGTGCCAGCAGTCCTAGCGGAAACCGTCCCTACAATGAGCAGTTCTTC
D: TRBD2
J: TRBJ2-1
size: NA
V: TRBV5-5

CDR3: CASSVATGAHTDTQYF
DNA: TGTGCCAGCAGCGTAGCTACAGGGGCACACACAGATACGCAGTATTTT
D: TRBD1
J: TRBJ2-3
size: many
V: TRBV9

CDR3: CASSIDLAGGNQPQHF
DNA: TGTGCCAGTAGTATAGATTTGGCAGGCGGCAATCAGCCCCAGCATTTT
D: NA
J: TRBJ1-5
size: once
V: TRBV19

CDR3: CASSSPTGQPQHF
DNA: TGTGCCAGCAGCTCCCCGACAGGCCAGCCCCAGCATTTT
D: NA
J: TRBJ1-5
size: few
V: TRBV6-5

CDR3: CASSLRGDTQYF
DNA: TGCGCCAGCAGCCTCCGGGGAGATACGCAGTATTTT
D: NA
J: TRBJ2-3
size: once
V: TRBV5-1

CDR3: CASSFQGGNTIYF
DNA: TGTGCCAGCAGTTTTCAGGGTGGAAACACCATATATTTT
D: NA
J: TRBJ1-3
size: once
V: TRBV12-3/TRBV12-4

CDR3: CASSKALLGGLAGLYEQYF
DNA: TGTGCCAGCAGCAAAGCGCTTTTAGGGGGACTAGCGGGGCTTTACGAGCAGTACTTC
D: NA
J: TRBJ2-7
size: NA
V: TRBV21-1

CDR3: CASSLPLGTGTGELFF
DNA: TGTGCCAGCAGCTTACCTCTCGGGACAGGGACCGGGGAGCTGTTTTTT
D: TRBD1
J: TRBJ2-2
size: NA
V: TRBV7-3

CDR3: CASSPGGHYGYTF
DNA: TGTGCCAGCAGCCCAGGGGGTCACTATGGCTACACCTTC
D: TRBD1
J: TRBJ1-2
size: NA
V: TRBV11-2

CDR3: CASSLRGSNTEAFF
DNA: TGTGCCAGCAGCCTTAGAGGGTCAAACACTGAAGCTTTCTTT
D: NA
J: TRBJ1-1
size: NA
V: TRBV7-9

CDR3: CASSLTGRYEQYF
DNA: TGTGCCAGCAGTTTGACAGGCCGCTACGAGCAGTACTTC
D: NA
J: TRBJ2-7
size: NA
V: TRBV12-3/TRBV12-4

CDR3: CASSLVRNTIYF
DNA: TGTGCCAGCAGCTTAGTCAGGAACACCATATATTTT
D: NA
J: TRBJ1-3
size: few
V: TRBV11-2

CDR3: CASSPRGRGWAEAFF
DNA: TGTGCCAGCAGCCCCAGGGGGCGGGGGTGGGCTGAAGCTTTCTTT
D: TRBD1
J: TRBJ1-1
size: NA
V: TRBV3-1/TRBV3-2

CDR3: CASSQDLHEQYF
DNA: TGTGCCAGCTCACAGGACTTGCACGAGCAGTACTTC
D: NA
J: TRBJ2-7
size: NA
V: TRBV18

CDR3: CASSMPGSNEKLFF
DNA: TGTGCCAGCAGCATGCCGGGATCTAATGAAAAACTGTTTTTT
D: NA
J: TRBJ1-4
size: NA
V: TRBV5-6

CDR3: CASSRSNEQFF
DNA: TGTGCCAGCAGCCGGAGCAATGAGCAGTTCTTC
D: NA
J: TRBJ2-1
size: few
V: TRBV7-9

CDR3: CASSLGEETQYF
DNA: TGTGCCAGCAGCTTAGGGGAGGAGACCCAGTACTTC
D: NA
J: TRBJ2-5
size: NA
V: TRBV7-8

CDR3: CASSPEVEATQYF
DNA: TGTGCCAGCAGCCCCGAAGTTGAGGCGACCCAGTACTTC
D: NA
J: TRBJ2-5
size: NA
V: TRBV7-2

CDR3: CASSFDRAGDTIYF
DNA: TGCGCCAGCAGCTTCGACAGGGCTGGAGACACCATATATTTT
D: TRBD1
J: TRBJ1-3
size: NA
V: TRBV5-1

CDR3: CATSRESSGADEQFF
DNA: TGTGCCACCAGCAGAGAATCTAGCGGGGCGGATGAGCAGTTCTTC
D: TRBD2
J: TRBJ2-1
size: NA
V: TRBV15

CDR3: CATSRGPSGGLGNTIYF
DNA: TGTGCCACCAGCAGAGGACCCTCAGGGGGCTTAGGAAACACCATATATTTT
D: TRBD1
J: TRBJ1-3
size: NA
V: TRBV15